One and the same sample provided the 19 T cell receptor beta chains below, sequenced in a study of T cell responses to AZD1222 COVID-19 vaccine. Generated by immunoSEQ multiplex PCR, the TCRdb table keeps only in-frame clones and is missing some. Here the sample spans under 250,000 clones, about 93% being singletons. The sequencing used peripheral blood, collected on day 0 of MenACWY control vaccination. Source of these receptors: an adult in good health.

This clone came up once. The rearrangement joins TRBV30 to TRBJ2-1; possibly TRBD1 for D (6 bases). The germline V and J ends were trimmed by 6 bases and 8 bases, with 20 bases remaining between them. CDR3 length: 14 residues. The germline V gene has CDR1 GTSNPN and CDR2 SVGIG (reference sequence). CDR3 region: CACGVRRGGDEQFF. CDR3 DNA sequence: TGTGCCTGCGGAGTCCGCAGGGGTGGGGATGAGCAGTTCTTC.

The genes are TRBV7-2 and TRBJ1-4, with D perhaps matching TRBD1 (5 bases). The CDR3 has 14 residues. CDR1 is SGHTA, CDR2 FQGNSA, per germline. The V end lost 5 bases, the J end lost 4 bases, and 11 bases lay between the germline ends. The CDR3, as DNA: TGTGCCAGCAGCCCGAGGGGTTATAATGAAAAACTGTTTTTT. Translated, it gives CASSPRGYNEKLFF.

The chain has TRBV5-1 and TRBJ2-1, with D maybe TRBD1 (6 bases). CDR3 length equals 16 residues. Germline V gives CDR1 SGHRS, CDR2 YFSETQ. The germline V and J ends were trimmed by 5 bases and 4 bases, with 19 bases remaining between them. The DNA of the CDR3 is TGCGCCAGCAGGAAAGACGGGACAACTTTTTACAATGAGCAGTTCTTC. Protein sequence: CASRKDGTTFYNEQFF.

V usage is TRBV7-8 and J usage is TRBJ1-3, with D perhaps matching TRBD1 (6 bases). This CDR3 region has 13 residues. Trimming pared 5 bases from V and 7 bases from J, leaving 12 bases between. Germline V gene data show CDR1 as SGHVS and CDR2 as FQNEAQ. This chain's CDR3 is CASSAGQRNTIYF. CDR3 DNA sequence: TGTGCCAGCAGCGCCGGACAGCGGAACACCATATATTTT.

The chain employs TRBV5-5 and TRBJ1-1; D gene unclear. This CDR3 region has 16 residues. Germline CDR1 SGHKS, CDR2 YYEKEE (reference sequence). The ends were cut back, 2 bases at V and 0 bases at J, with 14 bases in the middle. The CDR3 nucleotides are TGTGCCAGCAGCTTCCGGGAACTACTCATGAACACTGAAGCTTTCTTT. Its translation: CASSFRELLMNTEAFF.

This clone was observed a handful of times. The chain employs TRBV28 and TRBJ2-2, with D tentatively TRBD2 (6 bases). Trimming took 3 bases from V and 1 from J, leaving 6 bases between them. Germline V gene lookup returns CDR1 MDHEN and CDR2 SYDVKM. This CDR3 contains 14 residues. CDR3 bases: TGTGCCAGCAGTTTCGGGGGGAACACCGGGGAGCTGTTTTTT. Encoded protein: CASSFGGNTGELFF.

The rearrangement joins TRBV6-5 to TRBJ1-2, with no clear D. The germline CDR1 and CDR2 sequences are MNHEY and SVGAGI. The CDR3 length is 12 residues. V gave up 4 bases and J gave up 7 bases, with 10 bases separating them. The CDR3 spells CASSSRHGGYTF. CDR3 DNA: TGTGCCAGCAGTTCGCGACACGGTGGCTACACCTTC.

The chain couples TRBV4-1 to TRBJ2-7; D remains unclear. The CDR3 spans 12 residues. V gave up 3 bases and J gave up 7 bases, with 10 bases separating them. The germline CDR1 and CDR2 sequences are MGHRA and YSYEKL. CDR3 protein: CASSQEIGEQYF. CDR3 nucleotide sequence: TGCGCCAGCAGCCAGGAGATAGGAGAGCAGTACTTC.

This rearrangement joins TRBV27 to TRBJ1-3, with D unresolved. Germline V CDR1 and CDR2: MNHEY, SMNVEV (reference sequence). Trimming pared 2 bases from V and 0 bases from J, leaving 8 bases between. This CDR3 has 15 amino acids. The CDR3 loop reads CASSLEGNSGNTIYF. The CDR3 nucleotides are TGTGCCAGCAGTTTAGAAGGGAACTCTGGAAACACCATATATTTT.

The chain combines TRBV11-3 with TRBJ2-1; no definite D call. The CDR3 runs 12 residues. Trimming removed 6 bases from V and 0 bases from J, with 3 bases in between. Looked up from germline, CDR1 is SGHNT and CDR2 is YENEEA. CDR3 in DNA: TGTGCCAGCAGTATCTCCTACAATGAGCAGTTCTTC. This sequence encodes CASSISYNEQFF.

This clone came up once. This chain joins TRBV19 and TRBJ1-1; possible D gene TRBD1, 5 bases. Germline V lookup: CDR1 LNHDA, CDR2 SQIVND (reference sequence). Trimming stripped 0 bases from V and 1 base from J, with 6 bases between. There are 14 residues in the CDR3. For the CDR3, the DNA is TGTGCCAGTAGTATAGATCAGGGGAACACTGAAGCTTTCTTT. Amino acids: CASSIDQGNTEAFF. Full variable domain (rest looked up from reference TRBV19 and TRBJ1-1): DGGITQSPKYLFRKEGQNVTLSCEQNLNHDAMYWYRQDPGQGLRLIYYSQIVNDFQKGDIAEGYSVSREKKESFPLTVTSAQKNPTAFYLCASSIDQGNTEAFFGQGTRLTVV.

This chain connects TRBV29-1 to TRBJ1-2, with a possible D match to TRBD1 (5 bases). The CDR3 runs to 14 residues. Germline CDR1 and CDR2: SQVTM and ANQGSEA. V shed 6 bases and J shed 6 bases, with 20 bases lying between them. The CDR3 region has the DNA TGCAGCGTCTCCCCGGTGGGGCCCGGGGATGGCTACACCTTC. This sequence encodes CSVSPVGPGDGYTF.

The chain employs TRBV5-1 and TRBJ1-4; a weak D match, TRBD1 (5 bases). This CDR3 is built from 14 residues. The germline V gene has CDR1 SGHRS and CDR2 YFSETQ. The V end lost 4 bases, the J end lost 6 bases, and 13 bases lay between the germline ends. This CDR3 is CASSSLGEDEKLFF. CDR3 coding DNA: TGCGCCAGCAGCAGCTTAGGGGAGGATGAAAAACTGTTTTTT. The full variable domain, its missing parts supplied by reference TRBV5-1 and TRBJ1-4, is KAGVTQTPRYLIKTRGQQVTLSCSPISGHRSVSWYQQTPGQGLQFLFEYFSETQRNKGNFPGRFSGRQFSNSRSEMNVSTLELGDSALYLCASSSLGEDEKLFFGSGTQLSVL.

This chain uses TRBV11-2 with TRBJ2-3; a possible D gene is TRBD1 (5 bases). The CDR3 has 15 amino acids. With 1 base removed from V and 2 bases from J, the gap between germline ends came to 10 bases. Germline V CDR1 and CDR2: SGHAT, FQNNGV. This chain's CDR3 is CASSLAARDTDTQYF. The CDR3 nucleotides are TGTGCCAGCAGCTTAGCGGCCAGGGACACAGATACGCAGTATTTT.

V and J are TRBV18 and TRBJ1-1, with D tentatively TRBD1 (5 bases). The CDR3 has 15 residues. Germline V gene lookup returns CDR1 KGHSH and CDR2 LQKENI. V was shortened by 3 bases and J by 0 bases, with 11 bases between the two germline ends. The CDR3 DNA reads TGTGCCAGCTCACCTTGGACAACTTTGAACACTGAAGCTTTCTTT. Amino acid sequence: CASSPWTTLNTEAFF.

With respect to this clone: This sample includes further DNA sequences coding for the same CDR3. This rearrangement joins TRBV27 to TRBJ1-5, with 10 bases matching TRBD1. This CDR3 contains 15 residues. V shed 2 bases and J 2 bases; nucleotides not matched to a gene: 0. The V gene's germline CDR1 is MNHEY and CDR2 SMNVEV (reference sequence). DNA of the CDR3: TGTGCCAGCAGTTTAGGGACAGGGGGCAATCAGCCCCAGCATTTT. Protein sequence: CASSLGTGGNQPQHF.

The V gene is TRBV6-5, the J gene TRBJ1-4; the D gene is possibly TRBD1 (5 bases). Germline assignment: CDR1 MNHEY and CDR2 SVGAGI. The germline V and J ends were trimmed by 4 bases and 4 bases, with 10 bases remaining between them. This CDR3 is built from 14 residues. The CDR3 loop reads CASSSWDHNEKLFF. The CDR3 nucleotides read TGTGCCAGCAGTTCTTGGGACCATAATGAAAAACTGTTTTTT.

V usage is TRBV7-2 and J usage is TRBJ2-1; weak D call: TRBD2 (6 bases). V gave up 1 base and J gave up 9 bases, with 13 bases separating them. This CDR3 spans 14 amino acids. Germline V gene sequence: CDR1 SGHTA, CDR2 FQGNSA. This CDR3 is CASSLVGGRGEQFF. The CDR3 DNA reads as TGTGCCAGCAGCTTAGTGGGAGGAAGGGGTGAGCAGTTCTTC.

The chain has TRBV2 and TRBJ2-3, with D unclear. Trimming shortened V by 6 bases and J by 6 bases, and 16 bases separated the two germline ends. The CDR3 consists of 14 residues. Germline CDR1 is SNHLY and CDR2 is FYNNEI. DNA of the CDR3: TGTGCCAGCAGCGTTGACCTCGCTGCGGATACGCAGTATTTT. This sequence encodes CASSVDLAADTQYF.